The entry below describes one TCR beta chain. Its target is not known. The sample is drawn from a study of cytomegalovirus exposure and HLA in healthy donors. Study overall: Early release data held 80 million to 100 million unique TCRs from HLA-typed donors.

Study conclusions and caveats: Within a later analysis, the majority of CMV-associated TCR beta chains appeared HLA-restricted.

This PCR relied on a set of 60 Vbeta primers and 13 Jbeta primers. TCRdb's copy holds only in-frame clones and misses some; the assay was immunoSEQ multiplex PCR. Recorded here are about 140,000 clones; the top ten clones represent 2.7%. The length of the CDR3 is 14 residues. With 3 bases removed from V and 5 bases from J, the gap between germline ends came to 11 bases. Germline V gene lookup returns CDR1 SGDLS and CDR2 YYNGEE. Each donor was nominally healthy when sampled (though unrecorded immune exposures were likely). The sequence was obtained from a man aged 35 to 55 in good health and CMV-seronegative. The source material was PBMCs. The V and J genes are TRBV9 and TRBJ2-2; D uncertain. The CDR3 loop reads CASSGAGRTGELFF. Here the CDR3 DNA reads TGTGCCAGCAGCGGGGCCGGCCGGACCGGGGAGCTGTTTTTT.